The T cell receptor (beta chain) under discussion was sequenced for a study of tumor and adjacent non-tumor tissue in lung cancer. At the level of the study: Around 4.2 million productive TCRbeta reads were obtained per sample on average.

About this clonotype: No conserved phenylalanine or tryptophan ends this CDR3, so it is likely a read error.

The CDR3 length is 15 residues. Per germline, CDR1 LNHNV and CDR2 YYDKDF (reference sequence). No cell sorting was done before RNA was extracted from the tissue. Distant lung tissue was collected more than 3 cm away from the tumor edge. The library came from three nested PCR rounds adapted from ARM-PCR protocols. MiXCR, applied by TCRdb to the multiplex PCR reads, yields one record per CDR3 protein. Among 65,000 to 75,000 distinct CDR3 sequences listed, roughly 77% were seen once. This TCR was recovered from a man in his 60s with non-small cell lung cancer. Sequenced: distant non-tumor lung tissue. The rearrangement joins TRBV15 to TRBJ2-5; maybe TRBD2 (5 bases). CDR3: CVTSNQLEGEETQYS. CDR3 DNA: TGTGTCACCTCAAACCAACTAGAGGGAGAAGAGACCCAGTACTCC.